One sample yielded the 21 T cell receptor beta chains listed below, sequenced in a study of cytomegalovirus exposure and HLA in healthy donors. The PCR made use of 60 Vbeta and 13 Jbeta primers. The method was immunoSEQ multiplex PCR; TCRdb's version includes in-frame clones alone and lacks a portion of them. The repertoire includes approximately 150,000 clones, 84% of them detected once, and around 4.9% sits in the top ten. Input material: PBMCs. These receptors were obtained from a man between 18 and 29 years old in good health and CMV-seronegative.

In this sample, this clone turned up once. This chain joins TRBV10-2 and TRBJ1-2; D is undetermined. Trimming removed 6 bases at V and 4 bases at J, with 15 bases between. Germline values: CDR1 WSHSY, CDR2 SAAADI. The CDR3 has 14 residues. The CDR3 is CASRDPLSGYGYTF. In DNA, the CDR3 is TGCGCCAGCAGAGACCCTCTCTCGGGCTATGGCTACACCTTC.

The V gene is TRBV10-2, the J gene TRBJ2-1, with D perhaps matching TRBD2 (5 bases). This CDR3 contains 12 residues. Per germline, CDR1 WSHSY and CDR2 SAAADI. Trimming pared 6 bases from V and 7 bases from J, leaving 10 bases between. In DNA form, the CDR3 reads TGCGCCAGCAGGGAACTAGGTAATGAGCAGTTCTTC. This codes for CASRELGNEQFF.

The chain combines TRBV4-2 with TRBJ2-5; 14 bases agree with TRBD2. This CDR3 has 15 amino acids. CDR1 is LGHNA, CDR2 YNFKEQ, per germline. V shed 1 base and J 5 bases; nucleotides not matched to a gene: 0. For the CDR3, the DNA is TGTGCCAGCAGCCAAGGACTAGCGGGAGGGGAGACCCAGTACTTC. Translation: CASSQGLAGGETQYF.

This chain connects TRBV11-1 to TRBJ2-7; 8 nucleotides line up with TRBD1. The CDR3 has 13 residues. Germline V CDR1 and CDR2: SGHAT, FQDESV (reference sequence). V trimming: 5 bases; J trimming: 2 bases; junction bases outside the gene matches: 2. CDR3 residues: CASSPGQAYEQYF. As DNA, the CDR3 is TGTGCCAGCAGCCCGGGACAGGCCTACGAGCAGTACTTC.

As DNA, the CDR3 is TGTGCCAGCAGTTTCGGGCGGGAGTCTAGGGACGAGCAGTACTTC. Translating gives CASSFGRESRDEQYF. The rearrangement links TRBV28 to TRBJ2-7; 7 bases are shared with TRBD2. V shed 3 bases, J shed 5 bases, and the junction held 10 bases outside the gene matches. There are 15 residues in the CDR3. CDR1 is MDHEN and CDR2 is SYDVKM in the germline V gene.

This clone occurred once. The chain employs TRBV7-9 and TRBJ1-2; D unclear. CDR1 is SEHNR, CDR2 FQNEAQ, per germline (reference sequence). The CDR3 has 17 residues. Trimming shortened V by 1 base and J by 8 bases, and 23 bases separated the two germline ends. CDR3 sequence: CASSLVLGVEGREGYTF. DNA for the CDR3: TGTGCCAGCAGCTTAGTATTAGGAGTCGAGGGAAGGGAAGGCTACACCTTC.

This clone came up a few times. The rearrangement joins TRBV5-4 to TRBJ1-6; D call uncertain. V lost 3 bases to trimming and J lost 7 bases, with 5 bases between them. The CDR3 spans 12 residues. Looked up from germline, CDR1 is SGHNT and CDR2 is YYREEE (reference sequence). The CDR3 DNA sequence: TGTGCCAGCAGCTCTAACAATTCACCCCTCCACTTT. Protein sequence: CASSSNNSPLHF.

This clone was seen a single time. The chain uses TRBV4-3 and TRBJ2-1; 14 bases fit TRBD2. The ends lost 5 bases at V and 10 bases at J; junction bases unmatched: 10. The CDR3 contains 16 residues. The V gene's germline CDR1 is LGHNA and CDR2 YSLEER. The CDR3 is CASSKGGTSGRREQFF. The CDR3 DNA reads TGCGCCAGCAGCAAAGGCGGGACTAGCGGGAGAAGAGAGCAGTTCTTC.

The chain couples TRBV6-6 to TRBJ1-1; perhaps TRBD1 as D (5 bases). The CDR3 is 12 amino acids. In germline, CDR1 is MNHNY, CDR2 SVGAGI (reference sequence). V lost 2 bases to trimming and J lost 6 bases, with 7 bases between them. CDR3 bases: TGTGCCAGCAGTTACCGGGGGGCTGAAGCTTTCTTT. Translated: CASSYRGAEAFF.

CDR3 DNA: TGTGCCAGCAGCTTAGGGGTCGCAGGCCCCACAGATACGCAGTATTTT. This encodes CASSLGVAGPTDTQYF. The chain has TRBV11-3 and TRBJ2-3, with D hard to call. The CDR3 has 16 residues. Germline loops: CDR1 SGHNT, CDR2 YENEEA. The germline V and J ends were trimmed by 1 base and 2 bases, with 13 bases remaining between them.

The rearrangement links TRBV11-3 to TRBJ2-6; D is ambiguous. Germline CDR1 is SGHNT and CDR2 is YENEEA. Trimming cost V 6 bases and J 1 base, with 7 bases left between them. This CDR3 has 14 residues. The CDR3 DNA reads as TGTGCCAGCAGGTCGGAGTCTGGGGCCAACGTCCTGACTTTC. Residues: CASRSESGANVLTF.

The chain employs TRBV6-5 and TRBJ2-5, with TRBD1 identical over 9 bases. The V segment lost 2 bases and the J segment 1 base; nucleotides outside the gene matches: 2. Germline V lookup: CDR1 MNHEY, CDR2 SVGAGI. This CDR3 region has 15 residues. DNA for the CDR3: TGTGCCAGCAGTTACAGACAGGGGGTCCAAGAGACCCAGTACTTC. This sequence encodes CASSYRQGVQETQYF.

The chain employs TRBV29-1 and TRBJ1-1; unclear D gene. V gave up 7 bases and J gave up 1 base, with 13 bases separating them. The CDR3 sequence is 13 residues long. CDR1 SQVTM and CDR2 ANQGSEA come from the germline V gene. The chain's CDR3 is CSGEPSGNTEAFF. CDR3 sequence (DNA): TGCAGCGGAGAGCCGTCAGGGAACACTGAAGCTTTCTTT.

The V call is TRBV18, the J call TRBJ2-7; D is perhaps TRBD2 (5 bases). CDR1 KGHSH and CDR2 LQKENI come from the germline V gene. The V and J ends lost 3 bases and 3 bases respectively, with 12 bases between them. The CDR3 sequence is 14 residues long. The CDR3 loop reads CASSPDGKIYEQYF. Written as DNA, the CDR3 is TGTGCCAGCTCACCGGACGGGAAGATCTACGAGCAGTACTTC. The entire variable domain, with the rest obtained from reference TRBV18 and TRBJ2-7, is as follows: NAGVMQNPRHLVRRRGQEARLRCSPMKGHSHVYWYRQLPEEGLKFMVYLQKENIIDESGMPKERFSAEFPKEGPSILRIQQVVRGDSAAYFCASSPDGKIYEQYFGPGTRLTVT.

The chain is built from TRBV27 and TRBJ1-6; D not certain. Between the trimmed V and J ends, which lost 3 bases and 7 bases, there was a span of 4 bases. Per germline, CDR1 MNHEY and CDR2 SMNVEV (reference sequence). The length of the CDR3 is 12 residues. CDR3 DNA sequence: TGTGCCAGCAGTTTTGAGAATTCACCCCTCCACTTT. This encodes CASSFENSPLHF.

The chain is built from TRBV5-4 and TRBJ2-7; TRBD1 matches at 7 bases. Germline lookup yields CDR1 SGHNT and CDR2 YYREEE (reference sequence). Trimming removed 3 bases from V and 4 bases from J; junction bases left unmatched: 4. CDR3 length equals 13 residues. The CDR3 DNA follows: TGTGCCAGCAGCTGGGACAGAAGATACGAGCAGTACTTC. It yields the protein CASSWDRRYEQYF.

The chain joins TRBV25-1 to TRBJ2-7; D remains ambiguous. Trimming pared 1 base from V and 2 bases from J, leaving 12 bases between. The CDR3 length is 15 residues. From germline, CDR1 is MGHDK and CDR2 SYGVNS. This chain's CDR3 is CASSELGRSPYEQYF. The CDR3 DNA reads TGTGCCAGCAGTGAATTGGGCAGGTCCCCCTACGAGCAGTACTTC.

The CDR3 DNA follows: TGCGCCAGCCGGCAGGGGGCTGGCGGGGAGCTGTTTTTT. Translating gives CASRQGAGGELFF. The rearrangement links TRBV5-1 to TRBJ2-2; 8 bases are shared with TRBD1. The germline CDR1 and CDR2 sequences are SGHRS and YFSETQ. The CDR3 has 13 residues. V lost 7 bases, J lost 7 bases, and 6 bases stayed unmatched.

V gene TRBV7-9 combines with J gene TRBJ2-2; tentatively, D is TRBD2 (5 bases). Per the germline V gene, CDR1 is SEHNR and CDR2 is FQNEAQ (reference sequence). The CDR3 extends over 12 amino acids. Between the trimmed V and J ends, which lost 5 bases and 7 bases, there was a span of 8 bases. The CDR3 protein is CASSREIGELFF. The DNA of the CDR3 is TGTGCCAGCAGCCGGGAAATCGGGGAGCTGTTTTTT.

The rearrangement links TRBV4-2 to TRBJ2-1, with 7 bases that match TRBD2. Unmatched junction bases numbered 9, after V lost 4 bases and J lost 9 bases. The V gene's germline CDR1 is LGHNA and CDR2 YNFKEQ. This CDR3 is built from 14 residues. CDR3 coding DNA: TGTGCCAGCAGCCTCCTAAGCGGGGAGGGTGAGCAGTTCTTC. Translation gives CASSLLSGEGEQFF.

This chain links TRBV5-1 with TRBJ2-7; D gene ambiguous. Deletions cut 4 bases from V and 2 bases from J, with 10 bases between. This CDR3 has 13 amino acids. The V gene's germline CDR1 is SGHRS and CDR2 YFSETQ. In nucleotides, the CDR3 is TGCGCCAGCAGCCCAGGTTTTACCTACGAGCAGTACTTC. Translating it yields CASSPGFTYEQYF.